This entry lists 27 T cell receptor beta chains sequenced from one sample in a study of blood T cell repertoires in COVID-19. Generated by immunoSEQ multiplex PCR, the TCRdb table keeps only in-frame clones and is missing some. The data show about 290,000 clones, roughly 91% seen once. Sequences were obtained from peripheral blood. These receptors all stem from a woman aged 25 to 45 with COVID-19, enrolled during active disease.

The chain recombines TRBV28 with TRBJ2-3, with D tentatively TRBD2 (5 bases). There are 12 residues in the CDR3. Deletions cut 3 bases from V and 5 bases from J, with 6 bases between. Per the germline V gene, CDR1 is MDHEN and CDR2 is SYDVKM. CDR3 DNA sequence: TGTGCCAGCAGTTTGGCGGGAGATACGCAGTATTTT. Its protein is CASSLAGDTQYF.

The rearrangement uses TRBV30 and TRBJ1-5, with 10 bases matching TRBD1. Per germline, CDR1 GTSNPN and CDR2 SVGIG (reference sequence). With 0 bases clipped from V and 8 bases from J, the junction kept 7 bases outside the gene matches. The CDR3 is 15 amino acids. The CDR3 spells CAWSVYMDRGEPQHF. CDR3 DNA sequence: TGTGCCTGGAGTGTATATATGGACAGGGGGGAGCCCCAGCATTTT. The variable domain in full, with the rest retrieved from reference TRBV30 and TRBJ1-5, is SQTIHQWPATLVQPVGSPLSLECTVEGTSNPNLYWYRQAAGRGLQLLFYSVGIGQISSEVPQNLSASRPQDRQFILSSKKLLLSDSGFYLCAWSVYMDRGEPQHFGDGTRLSIL.

The CDR3 coding sequence is TGCGCCAGCAGCCAAGATCTAGGCAGGGCCGGGGGGACCCAGTACTTC. The encoded protein is CASSQDLGRAGGTQYF. The gene calls are TRBV4-1 and TRBJ2-5, with D maybe TRBD2 (6 bases). The CDR3 has 16 amino acids. Trimming stripped 0 bases from V and 7 bases from J, with 18 bases between. CDR1 is MGHRA and CDR2 is YSYEKL in the germline V gene.

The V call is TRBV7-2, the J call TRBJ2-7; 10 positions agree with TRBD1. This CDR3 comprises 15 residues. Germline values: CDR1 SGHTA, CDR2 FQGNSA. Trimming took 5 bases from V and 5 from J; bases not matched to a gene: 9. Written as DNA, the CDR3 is TGTGCCAGCAGCACGGGCGGGACAGGGGTAAACGAGCAGTACTTC. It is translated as CASSTGGTGVNEQYF.

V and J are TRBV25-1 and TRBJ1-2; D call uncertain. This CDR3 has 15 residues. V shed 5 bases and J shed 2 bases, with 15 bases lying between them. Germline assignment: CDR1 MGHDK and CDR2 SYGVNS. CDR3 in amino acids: CASSPINERNYGYTF. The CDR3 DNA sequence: TGTGCCAGCAGTCCCATCAATGAGAGAAACTATGGCTACACCTTC.

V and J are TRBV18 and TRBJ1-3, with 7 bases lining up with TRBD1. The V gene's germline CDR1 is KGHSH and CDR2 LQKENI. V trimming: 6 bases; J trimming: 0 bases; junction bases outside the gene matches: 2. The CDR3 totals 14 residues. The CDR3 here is CASSYRGSGNTIYF. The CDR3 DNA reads TGTGCCAGCTCTTACAGGGGCTCTGGAAACACCATATATTTT.

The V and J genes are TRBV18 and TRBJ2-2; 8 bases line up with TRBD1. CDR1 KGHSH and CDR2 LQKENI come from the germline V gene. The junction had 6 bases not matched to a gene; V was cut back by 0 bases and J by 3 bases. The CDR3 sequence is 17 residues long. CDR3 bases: TGTGCCAGCTCACCACCGGACAGGGTCGTCGACACCGGGGAGCTGTTTTTT. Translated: CASSPPDRVVDTGELFF. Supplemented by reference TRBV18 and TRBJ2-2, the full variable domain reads NAGVMQNPRHLVRRRGQEARLRCSPMKGHSHVYWYRQLPEEGLKFMVYLQKENIIDESGMPKERFSAEFPKEGPSILRIQQVVRGDSAAYFCASSPPDRVVDTGELFFGEGSRLTVL.

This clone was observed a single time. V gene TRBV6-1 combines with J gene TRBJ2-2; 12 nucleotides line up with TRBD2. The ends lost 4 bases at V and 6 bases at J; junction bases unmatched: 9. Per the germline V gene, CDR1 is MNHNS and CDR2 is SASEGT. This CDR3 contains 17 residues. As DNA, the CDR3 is TGTGCCAGCAGTGTACTAGCGGGGGGCAGGGTCGCCGGGGAGCTGTTTTTT. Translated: CASSVLAGGRVAGELFF.

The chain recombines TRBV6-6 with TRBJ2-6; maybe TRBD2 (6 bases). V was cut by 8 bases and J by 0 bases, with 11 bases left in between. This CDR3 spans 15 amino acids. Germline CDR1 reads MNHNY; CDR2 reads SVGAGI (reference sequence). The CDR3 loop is CASLYGGSGANVLTF. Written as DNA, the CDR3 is TGTGCCAGCCTCTACGGGGGCTCTGGGGCCAACGTCCTGACTTTC.

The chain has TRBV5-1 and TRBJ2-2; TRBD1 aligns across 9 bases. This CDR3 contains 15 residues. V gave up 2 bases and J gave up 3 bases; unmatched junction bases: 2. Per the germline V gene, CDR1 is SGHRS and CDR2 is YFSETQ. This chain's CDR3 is CASSFTGGDTGELFF. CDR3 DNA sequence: TGCGCCAGCAGCTTCACAGGGGGCGACACCGGGGAGCTGTTTTTT.

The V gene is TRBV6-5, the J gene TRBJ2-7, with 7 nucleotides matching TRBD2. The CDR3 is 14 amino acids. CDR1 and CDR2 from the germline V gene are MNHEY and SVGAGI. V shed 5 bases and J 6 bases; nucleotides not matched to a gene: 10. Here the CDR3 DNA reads TGTGCCAGCAGTAGGGAGGGAAAGCGGACCGAGCAGTACTTC. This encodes CASSREGKRTEQYF.

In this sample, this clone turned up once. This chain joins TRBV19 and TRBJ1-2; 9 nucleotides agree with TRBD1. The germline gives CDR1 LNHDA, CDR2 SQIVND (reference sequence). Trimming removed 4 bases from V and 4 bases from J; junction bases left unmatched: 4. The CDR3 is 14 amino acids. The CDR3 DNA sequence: TGTGCCAGTAGTAGCTGGGACAGGGCCTATGGCTACACCTTC. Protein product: CASSSWDRAYGYTF.

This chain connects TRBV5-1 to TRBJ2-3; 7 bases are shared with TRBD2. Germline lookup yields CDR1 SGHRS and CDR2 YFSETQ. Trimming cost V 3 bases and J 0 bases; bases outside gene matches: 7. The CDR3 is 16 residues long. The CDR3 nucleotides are TGCGCCAGCAGCTCGGGGGACTATACGAGCACAGATACGCAGTATTTT. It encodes CASSSGDYTSTDTQYF.

The CDR3 region is CASSSGAYTF. The CDR3 DNA is TGTGCCAGTAGTTCCGGTGCCTACACCTTC. The chain couples TRBV19 to TRBJ1-2; no clear D. CDR1 is LNHDA and CDR2 is SQIVND in the germline V gene (reference sequence). The germline V and J ends were trimmed by 5 bases and 10 bases, with 8 bases remaining between them. The CDR3 is made up of 10 amino acids.

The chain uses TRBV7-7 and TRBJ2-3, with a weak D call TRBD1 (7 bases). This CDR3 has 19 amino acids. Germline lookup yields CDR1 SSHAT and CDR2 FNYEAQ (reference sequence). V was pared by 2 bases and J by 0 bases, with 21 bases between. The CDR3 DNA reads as TGTGCCAGCAGCTTAACCCCCTTCGAGACAGGGACTAGCACAGATACGCAGTATTTT. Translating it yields CASSLTPFETGTSTDTQYF.

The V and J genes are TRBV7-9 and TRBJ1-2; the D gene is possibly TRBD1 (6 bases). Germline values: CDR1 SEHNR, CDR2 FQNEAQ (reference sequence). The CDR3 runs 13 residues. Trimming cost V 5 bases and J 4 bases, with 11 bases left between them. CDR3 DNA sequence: TGTGCCAGCAGCCCGGGAGGGGGCTATGGCTACACCTTC. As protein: CASSPGGGYGYTF.

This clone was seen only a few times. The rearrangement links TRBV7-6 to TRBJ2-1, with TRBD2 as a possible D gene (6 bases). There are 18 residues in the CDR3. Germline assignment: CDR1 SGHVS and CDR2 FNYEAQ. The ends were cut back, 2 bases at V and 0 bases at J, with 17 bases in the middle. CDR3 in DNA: TGTGCCAGCAGCTTAAATTCGGGCGCGGGGAGCTCCTACAATGAGCAGTTCTTC. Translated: CASSLNSGAGSSYNEQFF.

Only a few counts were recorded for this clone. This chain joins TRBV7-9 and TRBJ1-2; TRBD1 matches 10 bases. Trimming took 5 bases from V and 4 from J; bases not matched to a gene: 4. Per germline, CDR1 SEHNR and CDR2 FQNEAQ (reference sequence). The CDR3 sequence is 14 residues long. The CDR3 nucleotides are TGTGCCAGCAGCCCGACAGGGGGCGGCTATGGCTACACCTTC. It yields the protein CASSPTGGGYGYTF.

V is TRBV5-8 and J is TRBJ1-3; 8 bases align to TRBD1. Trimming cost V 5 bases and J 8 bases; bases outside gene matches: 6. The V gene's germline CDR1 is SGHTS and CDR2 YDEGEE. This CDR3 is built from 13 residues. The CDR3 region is CASSRDRWDTIYF. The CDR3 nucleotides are TGTGCCAGCAGTAGGGACAGGTGGGACACCATATATTTT.

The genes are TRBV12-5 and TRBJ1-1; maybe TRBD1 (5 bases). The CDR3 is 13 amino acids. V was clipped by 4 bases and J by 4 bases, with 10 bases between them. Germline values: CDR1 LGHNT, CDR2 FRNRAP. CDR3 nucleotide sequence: TGTGCTAGTGGTTGGCGGGGGAGCACTGAAGCTTTCTTT. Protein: CASGWRGSTEAFF.

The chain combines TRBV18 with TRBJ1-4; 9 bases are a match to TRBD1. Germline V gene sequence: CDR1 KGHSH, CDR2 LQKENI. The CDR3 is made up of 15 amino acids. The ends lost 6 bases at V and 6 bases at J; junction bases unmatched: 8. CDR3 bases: TGTGCCAGCTCCGGGGACAGGGTCGGGTATGAAAAACTGTTTTTT. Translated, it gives CASSGDRVGYEKLFF.

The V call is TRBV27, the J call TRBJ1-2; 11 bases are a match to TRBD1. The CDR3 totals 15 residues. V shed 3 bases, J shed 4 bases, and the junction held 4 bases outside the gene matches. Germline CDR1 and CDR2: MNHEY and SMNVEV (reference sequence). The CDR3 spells CASSFLGQGGYGYTF. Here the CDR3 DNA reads TGTGCCAGCAGTTTTCTGGGACAGGGGGGCTATGGCTACACCTTC.

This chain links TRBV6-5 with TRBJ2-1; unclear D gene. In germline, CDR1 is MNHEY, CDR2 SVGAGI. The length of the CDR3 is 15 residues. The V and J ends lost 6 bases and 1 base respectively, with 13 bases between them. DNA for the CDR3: TGTGCCAGCAGGCCTTCCTGGCAGTCCTACAATGAGCAGTTCTTC. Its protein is CASRPSWQSYNEQFF.

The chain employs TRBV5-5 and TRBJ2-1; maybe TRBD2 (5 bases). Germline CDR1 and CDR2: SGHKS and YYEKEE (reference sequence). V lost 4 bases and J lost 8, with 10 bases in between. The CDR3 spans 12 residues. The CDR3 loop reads CASSGGWDEQFF. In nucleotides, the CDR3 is TGTGCCAGCAGCGGCGGGTGGGATGAGCAGTTCTTC.

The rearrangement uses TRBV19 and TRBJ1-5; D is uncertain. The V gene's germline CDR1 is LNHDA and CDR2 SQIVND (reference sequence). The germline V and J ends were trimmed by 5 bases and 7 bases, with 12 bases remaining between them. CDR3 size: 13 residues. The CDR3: CASSRLVPQPQHF. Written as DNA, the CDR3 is TGTGCCAGTAGTCGACTCGTCCCGCAGCCCCAGCATTTT.

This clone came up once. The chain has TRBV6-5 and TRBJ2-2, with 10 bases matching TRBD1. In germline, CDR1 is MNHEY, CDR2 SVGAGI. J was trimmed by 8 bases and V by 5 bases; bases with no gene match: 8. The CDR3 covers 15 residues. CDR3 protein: CASSPWTGGGGELFF. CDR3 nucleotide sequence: TGTGCCAGCAGTCCATGGACAGGGGGTGGGGGGGAGCTGTTTTTT.

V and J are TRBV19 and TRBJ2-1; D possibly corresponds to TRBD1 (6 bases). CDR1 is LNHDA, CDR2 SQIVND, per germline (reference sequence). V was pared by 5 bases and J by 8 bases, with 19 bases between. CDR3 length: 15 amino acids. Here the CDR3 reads CASSSPNRKGDEQFF. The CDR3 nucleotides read TGTGCCAGTAGTTCCCCGAACCGTAAGGGGGATGAGCAGTTCTTC.